This T cell receptor (beta chain) is drawn from a study of tumor and adjacent non-tumor tissue in lung cancer. No cell sorting was done before RNA was extracted from the tissue. Three rounds of nested PCR, following a modified ARM-PCR protocol, produced the TCRbeta library. TCRdb redid the calling of the multiplex PCR reads with MiXCR, one entry per CDR3 protein. The sample holds some 120,000 distinct CDR3 sequences, 66% seen once. General observations from the study: TCR diversity was significantly greater in tumor than normal lung tissue.

V trimming: 3 bases; J trimming: 4 bases; junction bases outside the gene matches: 4. The CDR3 contains 15 residues. In germline, CDR1 is DFQATT, CDR2 SNEGSKA (reference sequence). This clonotype has a count of ten or more. Its antigen is not known. The receptor's source is a man aged 25-40 years with non-small cell lung cancer. The V and J genes are TRBV20-1 and TRBJ2-2; 11 bases fit TRBD2. Sequencing was done on a sample of lung tumor tissue. The CDR3 nucleotides are TGCAGTGCTAGGCCTCTAGCGGGAGGCACCGGGGAGCTGTTTTTT. Amino acid sequence: CSARPLAGGTGELFF.